This T cell receptor beta chain stems from a study of OX40 agonist ivuxolimab in advanced cancers. Study-wide background: Ivuxolimab is a fully human IgG2 antibody that activates OX40 (CD134). Mean age approximately 59 years, range about 20 to 79; around 80% male. Prior checkpoint blockade (anti-PD-1, anti-PD-L1 or anti-CTLA-4) was permitted; less than 45% had it.

Using immunoSEQ multiplex PCR, the repertoire was profiled, and TCRdb retains in-frame clones only, with some absent. The table has 25,000 to 30,000 clones, around nine tenths seen once. The CDR3 is 13 residues long. Germline V lookup: CDR1 SGHVS, CDR2 FNYEAQ. A note on this clone: The junction and the germline gene differ at one end; a read error may be behind it.

Sequencing was performed on CD4+ or CD8+ T cells sorted from blood, taken in a trial of the OX40 agonist ivuxolimab. The receptor was isolated from an adult with an advanced solid tumor such as melanoma, head and neck, liver or kidney cancer. The V gene is TRBV7-6, the J gene TRBJ2-7; 9 bases fit TRBD1. The CDR3 coding sequence is TGTGCCAGCAGCCCCTACCCCTCGGGGACAGGGACTTTC. Protein product: CASSPYPSGTGTF.